A single sample is the source of the 2 T cell receptor beta chains below, sequenced in a study of human T cells and chemical hapten exposure. Time point here: patch test 2, 6 weeks after DPC sensitization. As to treatment: therapeutic diphenylcyclopropenone sensitization with weekly scalp DPC. TCRdb used MiXCR to reprocess the RACE reads, holding one entry per CDR3 protein. The table lists 80,000 to 95,000 distinct CDR3 sequences, approximately 11% of them singletons, with 2.2% in the top ten. The source was whole blood, collected in connection with sensitization to the hapten diphenylcyclopropenone (DPC). These receptors all come from a man between 40 and 49 years old with alopecia areata. Some clones in this sample may be carry-over from other donors' samples.

This clonotype showed up just a few times. This rearrangement joins TRBV2 to TRBJ2-2; 9 bases map to TRBD1. This CDR3 is built from 14 residues. Germline V gives CDR1 SNHLY, CDR2 FYNNEI. V trimming: 6 bases; J trimming: 4 bases; junction bases outside the gene matches: 3. For the CDR3, the DNA is TGTGCCAGCAGGGGGACAGGGTTCACCGGGGAGCTGTTTTTT. Its translation is CASRGTGFTGELFF. Supplemented by reference TRBV2 and TRBJ2-2, the full variable domain reads EPEVTQTPSHQVTQMGQEVILRCVPISNHLYFYWYRQILGQKVEFLVSFYNNEISEKSEIFDDQFSVERPDGSNFTLKIRSTKLEDSAMYFCASRGTGFTGELFFGEGSRLTVL.

This clonotype was seen many times. This chain joins TRBV7-9 and TRBJ1-5; D might be TRBD1 (5 bases). The CDR3 has 13 amino acids. Looked up from germline, CDR1 is SEHNR and CDR2 is FQNEAQ (reference sequence). Trimming cost V 4 bases and J 6 bases, with 10 bases left between them. DNA of the CDR3: TGTGCCAGCAGCTCAGGGAGCGGTCAGCCCCAGCATTTT. It yields the protein CASSSGSGQPQHF.